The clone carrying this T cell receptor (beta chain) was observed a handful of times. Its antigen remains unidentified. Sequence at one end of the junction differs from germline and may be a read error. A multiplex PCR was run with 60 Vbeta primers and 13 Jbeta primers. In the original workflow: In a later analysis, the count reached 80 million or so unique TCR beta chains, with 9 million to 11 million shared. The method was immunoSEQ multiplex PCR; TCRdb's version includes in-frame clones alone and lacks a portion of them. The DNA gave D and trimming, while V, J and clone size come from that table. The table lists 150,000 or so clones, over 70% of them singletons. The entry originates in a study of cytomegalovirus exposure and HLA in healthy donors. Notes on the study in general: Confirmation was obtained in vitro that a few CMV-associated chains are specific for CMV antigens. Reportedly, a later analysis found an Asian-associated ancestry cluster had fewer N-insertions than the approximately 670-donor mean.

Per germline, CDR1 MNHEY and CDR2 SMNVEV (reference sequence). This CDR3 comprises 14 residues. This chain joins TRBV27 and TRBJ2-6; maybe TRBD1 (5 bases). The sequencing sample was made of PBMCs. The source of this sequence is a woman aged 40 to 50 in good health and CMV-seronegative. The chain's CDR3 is CASSLRVGANGLTF. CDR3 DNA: TGTGCCAGCAGTCTCAGGGTTGGGGCCAACGGCCTGACTTTC.